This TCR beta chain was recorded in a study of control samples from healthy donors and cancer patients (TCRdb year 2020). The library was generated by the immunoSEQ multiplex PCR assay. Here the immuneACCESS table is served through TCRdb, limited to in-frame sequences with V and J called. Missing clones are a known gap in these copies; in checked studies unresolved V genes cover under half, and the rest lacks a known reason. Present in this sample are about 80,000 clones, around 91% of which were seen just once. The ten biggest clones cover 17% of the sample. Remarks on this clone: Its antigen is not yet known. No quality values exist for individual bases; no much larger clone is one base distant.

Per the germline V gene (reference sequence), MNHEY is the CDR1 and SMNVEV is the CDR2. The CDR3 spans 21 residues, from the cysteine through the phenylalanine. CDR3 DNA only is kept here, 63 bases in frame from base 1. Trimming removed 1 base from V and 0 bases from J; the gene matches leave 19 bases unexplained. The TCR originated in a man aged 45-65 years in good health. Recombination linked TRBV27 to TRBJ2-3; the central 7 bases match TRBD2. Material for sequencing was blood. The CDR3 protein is CASSLLGTIRLNLGSTDTQYF. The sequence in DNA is TGTGCCAGCAGTTTATTGGGGACTATACGCCTTAACCTGGGTAGCACAGATACGCAGTATTTT.